This is a list of T cell receptor beta chains from one sample in a study of immune evolution from preneoplasia to lung adenocarcinoma. TCRdb's copy holds only in-frame clones and misses some; the assay was immunoSEQ multiplex PCR. The sample lists a few thousand clones; around 67% were seen once. Source material: FFPE minimally invasive lung adenocarcinoma tissue. The receptor set was obtained from a person in their sixties or seventies with lung adenocarcinoma. The CDR3 runs from the conserved cysteine through the conserved F or W. D genes are given only for firm matches. Clone size is stated in some rows and not others, as once, few, many or a class when expanded.

clone_size | d_call | j_call | v_call | cdr3_nt | cdr3_aa
. | TRBD2 | TRBJ2-3 | TRBV4-1 | TGCGCCAGCAGCCAAAATAGCGGGGGGACCACAGATACGCAGTATTTT | CASSQNSGGTTDTQYF
. | . | TRBJ2-3 | TRBV11-2 | TGTGCCAGCAGCTTAGATCGAGGGGGTGGCACAGATACGCAGTATTTT | CASSLDRGGGTDTQYF
. | . | TRBJ2-1 | TRBV6-1 | TGTGCCAGCAGTGGAACCCGCGCCGCCTCCTACAATGAGCAGTTCTTC | CASSGTRAASYNEQFF
once | . | TRBJ2-3 | TRBV6-6 | TGTGCCAGCAGTTACGCGCGGGGGCCAGCAGATACGCAGTATTTT | CASSYARGPADTQYF
few | . | TRBJ1-3 | TRBV28 | TGTGCCAGCAGTTTGCCTGAGAGCTCTGGAAACACCATATATTTT | CASSLPESSGNTIYF
once | . | TRBJ2-1 | TRBV7-2 | TGTGCCAGCAGCTGGGACCACATCTTGGGGGAGCAGTTCTTC | CASSWDHILGEQFF
. | TRBD2 | TRBJ2-5 | TRBV19 | TGTGCCAGTACAACGTCGACTAGCGGGGGCCTCAGGACCCAGTACTTC | CASTTSTSGGLRTQYF
. | . | TRBJ2-2 | TRBV7-8 | TGTGCCAGCAGCTTAGCGCGGCTGTCGGGCACCGGGGAGCTGTTTTTT | CASSLARLSGTGELFF
. | TRBD2 | TRBJ2-3 | TRBV4-1 | TGCGCCAGCAGCCAGGCCACGGGGGTAGCGGGGTTACTAAATACGCAGTATTTT | CASSQATGVAGLLNTQYF
. | . | TRBJ2-1 | TRBV19 | TGTGCCAGTAGTATAGGTACAGCTAACAATGAGCAGTTCTTC | CASSIGTANNEQFF
. | . | TRBJ1-2 | TRBV4-1 | TGCGCCAGCAGCCAAGGCCCCAGAGCCGACGGGCTCTATGGCTACACCTTC | CASSQGPRADGLYGYTF
once | TRBD1 | TRBJ1-5 | TRBV4-2 | TGTGCCAGCAGCCAAGTCGTGGGACAGCCAAATCAGCCCCAGCATTTT | CASSQVVGQPNQPQHF
. | . | TRBJ2-7 | TRBV7-8 | TGTGCCAGCAGGCGAACCTACGAGCAGTACTTC | CASRRTYEQYF
. | . | TRBJ1-2 | TRBV19 | TGTGCCAGTAGTCTGTTCGCGGGAGCAGAAGATGGCTACACCTTC | CASSLFAGAEDGYTF